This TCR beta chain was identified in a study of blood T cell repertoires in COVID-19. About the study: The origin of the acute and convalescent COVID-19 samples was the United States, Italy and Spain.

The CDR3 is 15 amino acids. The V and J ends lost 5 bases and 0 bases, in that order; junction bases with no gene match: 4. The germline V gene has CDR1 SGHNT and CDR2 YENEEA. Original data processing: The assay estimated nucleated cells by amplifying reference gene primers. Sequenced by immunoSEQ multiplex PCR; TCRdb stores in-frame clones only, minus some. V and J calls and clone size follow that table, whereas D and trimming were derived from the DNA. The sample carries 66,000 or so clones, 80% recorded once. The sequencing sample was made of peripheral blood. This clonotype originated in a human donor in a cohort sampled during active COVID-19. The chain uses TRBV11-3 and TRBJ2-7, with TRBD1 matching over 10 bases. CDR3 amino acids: CASSQRTGGSYEQYF. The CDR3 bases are TGTGCCAGCAGCCAAAGGACAGGGGGCTCCTACGAGCAGTACTTC.